Given below is one TCR beta chain in context. This clonotype was seen more than once but under ten times. Its cognate antigen has yet to be identified. Base qualities were left out, and no much larger clone turns up one base away. These data come from a study of identical twins (TCRdb year 2016). Regarding the research as a whole: To test whether fetal clonotypes persist, this study deep-sequenced TCR alpha and beta repertoires from monozygotic twins, from unrelated adults of various ages, and from cord blood. To rule out contamination, replicate twin experiments were performed at different times with different library preparation protocols.

For CDR1 and CDR2, the germline V gene lists SNHLY and FYNNEI. Between the V and J ends, shortened by 3 bases and 5 bases respectively, the junction contains 13 bases. CDR3 length: 14 amino acids, cysteine to phenylalanine. Of the read, only the CDR3 DNA is kept; its 42 bases are in frame from base 1. Libraries were constructed by 5' RACE. Data came from an Illumina HiSeq 2000. Template switching added a universal primer binding site, and the final cDNA carried a unique molecular identifier that allowed TCR cDNA molecules to be counted accurately. First-strand cDNA for TCR alpha and beta chains was synthesized from specific primers in the conserved constant-segment region. To control for contamination, every cDNA library carried two barcodes: a SMART-Mk sample barcode plus Illumina barcodes. TruSeq adapter sequences and Illumina sample barcodes were added in two successive PCR steps. The Illumina HiSeq platform was used with custom primers to sequence TCR alpha and beta cDNA libraries. Under the source paper's analysis protocol: Raw reads were processed with MiGEC to extract unique molecular identifiers, and MiXCR was used to determine CDR3 positions. For each individual, recombination models were inferred using an EM algorithm with the repgenHMM and IGoR tools. Shared clonotype analysis was performed with the tcR package in R, normalizing sharing by the product of cloneset sizes. To study raw recombination without the effects of thymic and clonal selection, out-of-frame nonproductive sequences were analyzed. The public reads were reanalyzed by TCRdb: fastp trimming at Q25, MiXCR alignment, in-frame beta chains only. Here each entry gathers all rows of one CDR3 protein and keeps the most common genes and DNA. These V and J calls rely on TCRdb rather than the paper's analysis. The sample table holds approximately 700,000 distinct CDR3 sequences, of which around 5.7% were seen once. The ten largest clonotypes hold 1.5% to 2% of the sample.

What the study reported, not specific to this receptor: Out-of-frame TCR alpha sharing in monozygotic twins was systematically underestimated by recombination models, whereas sharing between unrelated individuals was in agreement with the recombination models. Invariant T cells such as MAIT and iNKT could partly confound zero-insertion analyses, although diverse VJ usage argued against such confounding for most clonotypes. Because the same donors could not be followed over many years, the conclusions relied on cross-sectional statistical analysis. Out-of-frame TCR alpha sequences shared between twins showed an excess of low generation-probability sequences compared with coincidental sharing between unrelated individuals. The excess sharing between twins in beta out-of-frame sequences was weaker because fewer shared sequences reduced the signal-to-noise ratio. Abundant cord blood beta clonotypes had fewer insertions, young adult naive repertoires showed a similar but weaker trend, and memory repertoires showed no such trend.

Only healthy Caucasian donors were included. The researchers also sequenced three unrelated adults who were not twins: a male aged 18 to 29, a male aged 50 to 60, and a female aged 50 to 60. Miltenyi CD45RO+ enrichment and human naive T-cell isolation kits were used to isolate memory (CD45RO+) and naive T cells from PBMC. The chain is assembled from TRBV2 and TRBJ1-2, with the D gene not clear enough to name. The TCR originated in a young man in good health. The sequenced sample consisted of naive T cells sorted from blood. What this sample's cell subset or site label stands for: cells isolated with a human naive T-cell isolation kit. For the CDR3, the sequence is CASSDSRVEYGYTF. The DNA sequence is TGTGCCAGCAGTGATTCCCGGGTCGAGTATGGCTACACCTTC.